Listed below are T cell receptor beta chains from one sample, sequenced in a study of chemoradiotherapy in HPV16-positive cancers. Data came from immunoSEQ multiplex PCR; TCRdb stores just in-frame clones and leaves some out. The table lists more than 12,000 clones, approximately 91% of them singletons. This specimen consisted of blood, obtained from a patient who underwent chemoradiotherapy. All receptors come from a human donor with HPV-associated anogenital cancer. CDR3s include the opening cysteine and the closing phenylalanine or tryptophan. Fields, in order: CDR3 length, clone size, J gene, V gene, D gene, CDR3 DNA, CDR3 protein. A D gene is named only where the DNA matches it firmly. Some rows have no size entry. The others give once, few or many, or a class for an expanded clone.

15	.	TRBJ1-1	TRBV15	.	TGTGCCCCGTCCGTTCGGGTCCCGGGATACACTGAAGCTTTCTTT	CAPSVRVPGYTEAFF
15	.	TRBJ2-7	TRBV18	.	TGTGCCAGCTCACCAAGGTTTCCTAGCGAGGACGAGCAGTACTTC	CASSPRFPSEDEQYF
17	.	TRBJ2-6	TRBV5-1	.	TGCGCCAGCAAACGGGACGCAGACCGCTCTGGGGCCAACGTCCTGACTTTC	CASKRDADRSGANVLTF
17	.	TRBJ2-5	TRBV5-5	TRBD2	TGTGCCAGCAGCACCCCTCGATCAGCGGGGGGTCAAGAGACCCAGTACTTC	CASSTPRSAGGQETQYF
15	once	TRBJ2-3	TRBV9	TRBD2	TGTGCCAGCAGCGTAGTGAGCGGGGGGGTGGATACGCAGTATTTT	CASSVVSGGVDTQYF
12	.	TRBJ1-2	TRBV29-1	.	TGCAGCGTGGGGGGATCTGGGGCCGGCTACACCTTC	CSVGGSGAGYTF
14	.	TRBJ1-1	TRBV18	TRBD1	TGTGCCAGCTCACCCCCAGGGGGGAACACTGAAGCTTTCTTT	CASSPPGGNTEAFF
13	once	TRBJ1-2	TRBV10-2	TRBD1	TGCGCCAGCGGGGGACAGGTTGACTATGGCTACACCTTC	CASGGQVDYGYTF
14	.	TRBJ2-2	TRBV7-6	TRBD1	TGTGCCAGCAGCCTATTGACAGGGCCCGGGGAGCTGTTTTTT	CASSLLTGPGELFF
15	.	TRBJ2-2	TRBV9	.	TGTGCCAGCAGCGTAGACACTGCAAACACCGGGGAGCTGTTTTTT	CASSVDTANTGELFF
15	.	TRBJ1-2	TRBV11-2	.	TGTGCCAGCAGCTTAGTACCAGGGGCTGAGTATGGCTACACCTTC	CASSLVPGAEYGYTF
15	.	TRBJ1-2	TRBV6-5	TRBD1	TGTGCCAGCAGTTACGCAGGGGGCGCCTGGAAAGGCTACACCTTC	CASSYAGGAWKGYTF
11	.	TRBJ1-1	TRBV25-1	.	TGTGCCAGCACGGTGGGCACTGAAGCTTTCTTT	CASTVGTEAFF
15	.	TRBJ1-2	TRBV9	.	TGTGCCAGCAGCGTAGGAGGGGGGCTAAACTATGGCTACACCTTC	CASSVGGGLNYGYTF
14	.	TRBJ2-3	TRBV7-3	.	TGTGCCAGCAGCCCAGGGGAGGGGCCAGATACGCAGTATTTT	CASSPGEGPDTQYF
15	.	TRBJ2-5	TRBV7-8	.	TGTGCCAGCAGCTTACTCCTAGAACGGCCTGAGACCCAGTACTTC	CASSLLLERPETQYF
17	.	TRBJ1-5	TRBV4-1	.	TGCGCCAGCAGCCAAGAGGGGAGTCGCTATAGCAATCAGCCCCAGCATTTT	CASSQEGSRYSNQPQHF
15	once	TRBJ2-4	TRBV5-6	.	TGTGCCAGCAGCTTGATGGGGGCCGCCAAAAACATTCAGTACTTC	CASSLMGAAKNIQYF
14	.	TRBJ1-2	TRBV10-1	TRBD1	TGCGCCAGGACTTGGGTCAGGGGGAAAGATGGCTACACCTTC	CARTWVRGKDGYTF
13	.	TRBJ1-2	TRBV2	.	TGTGCCAGCAGTGGTCAATCTAACTATGGCTACACCTTC	CASSGQSNYGYTF
16	once	TRBJ2-3	TRBV5-1	TRBD2	TGCGCCAGCAGCTCGGGACTAGCGGGGAGCACAGATACGCAGTATTTT	CASSSGLAGSTDTQYF
13	.	TRBJ1-2	TRBV29-1	.	TGCAGCGTTGAGACCTACGACTGGGAAGGCTACACCTTC	CSVETYDWEGYTF
18	.	TRBJ2-7	TRBV11-2	TRBD2	TGTGCCAGCAGCTTAGGACTAGCGGGGTCGCCGAGCTCCTACGAGCAGTACTTC	CASSLGLAGSPSSYEQYF
11	.	TRBJ2-7	TRBV20-1	.	TGCAGTGCCCCGCGCGGTTACGAGCAGTACTTC	CSAPRGYEQYF
17	.	TRBJ2-5	TRBV7-2	TRBD2	TGTGCCAGCAGCTCCAAGGGACTAGCGGGGGGGCCAGAGACCCAGTACTTC	CASSSKGLAGGPETQYF
18	.	TRBJ1-6	TRBV7-8	.	TGTGCCAGCAGCTTACTCCGCATAGGAAGCTCCTATAATTCACCCCTCCACTTT	CASSLLRIGSSYNSPLHF
14	.	TRBJ1-1	TRBV7-9	.	TGTGCCAGCAGCTTAGTCACGGTGAACACTGAAGCTTTCTTT	CASSLVTVNTEAFF
15	.	TRBJ2-3	TRBV7-3	TRBD2	TGTGCCAGCAGCTTAGCGGGGGGGCGGATAGATACGCAGTATTTT	CASSLAGGRIDTQYF
16	.	TRBJ1-1	TRBV6-5	.	TGTGCCAGCAGTTACTCGGCGGGCGCCCTCAACACTGAAGCTTTCTTT	CASSYSAGALNTEAFF
13	.	TRBJ1-1	TRBV6-5	.	TGTGCCAGCAGTCTTAGGGTGAACACTGAAGCTTTCTTT	CASSLRVNTEAFF
12	.	TRBJ2-2	TRBV27	.	TGTGCCAGCAGTTTAGGGTCCGGGGAGCTGTTTTTT	CASSLGSGELFF
13	.	TRBJ2-2	TRBV9	.	TGTGCCAGCAGTCCCACGTACACCGGGGAGCTGTTTTTT	CASSPTYTGELFF
15	.	TRBJ1-1	TRBV7-9	TRBD1	TGTGCCAGCAGCTTAGGGGGGACAGGGGCCACTGAAGCTTTCTTT	CASSLGGTGATEAFF
13	.	TRBJ2-5	TRBV2	.	TGTGCCAGCAGTGAACTCCTGGAAGAGACCCAGTACTTC	CASSELLEETQYF
15	.	TRBJ1-5	TRBV6-1	TRBD1	TGTGCCAGCAGTTCAGGGACAGGGGGCTATCAGCCCCAGCATTTT	CASSSGTGGYQPQHF
15	.	TRBJ2-3	TRBV7-9	.	TGTGCCAGCAGCTTAAGGGGGTTGTACACAGATACGCAGTATTTT	CASSLRGLYTDTQYF
13	.	TRBJ2-7	TRBV6-1	.	TGTGCCAGCAGTGCGGGCCACCTATACGAGCAGTACTTC	CASSAGHLYEQYF
14	.	TRBJ1-5	TRBV23-1	TRBD1	TGCGCCACACCTCCAATACAGGGGAATCAGCCCCAGCATTTT	CATPPIQGNQPQHF
13	.	TRBJ1-2	TRBV14	.	TGTGCCAGCAGTAGACAGATAGACTATGGCTACACCTTC	CASSRQIDYGYTF
17	.	TRBJ1-2	TRBV21-1	.	TGTGCCAGCAGCAGCGGGACAGGGGGAGTGGAGCCCTATGGCTACACCTTC	CASSSGTGGVEPYGYTF
13	.	TRBJ1-1	TRBV6-5	.	TGTGCCAGCAGTCTAAGGAGGGGCACTGAAGCTTTCTTT	CASSLRRGTEAFF
16	.	TRBJ2-2	TRBV5-5	.	TGTGCCAGCAGCCCGTTAGGGGGGGTGGTGTCCGGGGAGCTGTTTTTT	CASSPLGGVVSGELFF
18	once	TRBJ2-2	TRBV5-6	TRBD2	TGTGCCAGCAGCTATGGGACTAGCGGGGGGCCGAACACCGGGGAGCTGTTTTTT	CASSYGTSGGPNTGELFF
13	.	TRBJ2-7	TRBV2	TRBD1	TGTGCCAGCTTGGGACAGGAGGGGCACGAGCAGTACTTC	CASLGQEGHEQYF
16	.	TRBJ2-1	TRBV7-9	.	TGTGCCAGCAGCTCTAGCCGGGACTTCACCTACAATGAGCAGTTCTTC	CASSSSRDFTYNEQFF
13	.	TRBJ1-2	TRBV19	.	TGTGCCAGTCAACCCGGGGTCTACTATGGCTACACCTTC	CASQPGVYYGYTF
16	once	TRBJ2-7	TRBV7-8	.	TGTGCCAGCAGCTTAGGAGGACGGGACTCGGTCCACGAGCAGTACTTC	CASSLGGRDSVHEQYF